A selection of T cell receptor beta chains follows, all from one sample in a study of blood T cell repertoires in COVID-19. The method was immunoSEQ multiplex PCR; TCRdb's version includes in-frame clones alone and lacks a portion of them. There are nearly 25,000 clones in the sample; 60% to 75% occur only once, and about 7% lies in the top ten. The sequencing sample was made of peripheral blood. All receptors come from a man aged 50 to 59 with COVID-19, enrolled during active disease. The CDR3 runs from the conserved cysteine through the conserved F or W.

V gene	J gene	CDR3 protein
TRBV2	TRBJ2-7	CASRSKLASSSYEQYF
TRBV25-1	TRBJ1-1	CASRGGPGTEAFF
TRBV10-2	TRBJ1-5	CASSDQGAHQPQHF
TRBV5-1	TRBJ1-2	CASSIGQEVSYGYTF
TRBV12-1	TRBJ2-3	CTGGGTDTQYF
TRBV5-1	TRBJ1-1	CASRLYTGGGVNTEAFF
TRBV5-1	TRBJ1-6	CASSATGPNSPLHF
TRBV11-3	TRBJ2-3	CASSLGVFGQGEDTQYF
TRBV19	TRBJ1-6	CASSIWSREVSSPLHF
TRBV24-1	TRBJ1-2	CATYIQGEDGYTF
TRBV9	TRBJ2-2	CASSVSGGAGTGELFF
TRBV11-2	TRBJ1-4	CASSPYRATNEKLFF
TRBV10-1	TRBJ2-7	CASSDPTSGNPYEQYF